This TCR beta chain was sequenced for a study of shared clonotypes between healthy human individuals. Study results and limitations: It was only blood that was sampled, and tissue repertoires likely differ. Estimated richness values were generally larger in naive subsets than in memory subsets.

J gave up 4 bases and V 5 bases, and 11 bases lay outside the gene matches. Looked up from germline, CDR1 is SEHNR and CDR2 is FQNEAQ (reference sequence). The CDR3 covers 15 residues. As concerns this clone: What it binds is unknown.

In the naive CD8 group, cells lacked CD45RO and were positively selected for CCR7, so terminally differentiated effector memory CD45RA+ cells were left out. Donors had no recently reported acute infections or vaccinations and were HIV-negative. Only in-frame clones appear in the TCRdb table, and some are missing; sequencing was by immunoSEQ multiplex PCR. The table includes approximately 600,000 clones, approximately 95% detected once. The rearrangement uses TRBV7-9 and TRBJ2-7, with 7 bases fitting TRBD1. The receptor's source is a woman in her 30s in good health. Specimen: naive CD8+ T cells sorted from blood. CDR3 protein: CASSPATGDRYEQYF. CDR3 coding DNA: TGTGCCAGCAGCCCCGCTACAGGGGATCGATACGAGCAGTACTTC.